This record concerns one T cell receptor beta chain sequence. This record comes from a study of blood T cell repertoires in COVID-19. Germline CDR1 reads SGHTA; CDR2 reads FQGNSA. V lost 11 bases and J 6 bases, leaving 25 bases between the germline ends. The CDR3 has 15 residues. The table came from immunoSEQ multiplex PCR; TCRdb's copy has only in-frame clones and leaves some out. Found here are about 290,000 clones, about nine tenths of them singletons; the top ten hold 8.5% to 14%. Sample: peripheral blood. The rearrangement links TRBV7-2 to TRBJ1-1; tentatively, D is TRBD1 (6 bases). The clonotype was recovered from a woman aged 25 to 39 with COVID-19, enrolled during active disease. The CDR3 region has the DNA TGTGCCTCCAGCCCCAGGGCGGGGGGCTACGCTGAAGCTTTCTTT. As protein: CASSPRAGGYAEAFF.